One and the same sample provided the 30 T cell receptor beta chains below, sequenced in a study of blood T cell repertoires in COVID-19. Sequencing was performed with immunoSEQ multiplex PCR; in TCRdb, only in-frame clones are kept and a portion is missing. The data contain 150,000 to 180,000 clones, over 60% of them singletons. The source material was peripheral blood. The receptor set was obtained from an elderly woman with acute or convalescent COVID-19.

The chain combines TRBV3-1 (or the pseudogene TRBV3-2) with TRBJ1-5; D is possibly TRBD1 (5 bases). Germline V gene lookup returns CDR1 LGHDT and CDR2 YNNKEL (reference sequence). The CDR3 loop spans 14 amino acids. V gave up 0 bases and J gave up 6 bases, with 9 bases separating them. This CDR3 reads CASSQDLGLQPQHF. The DNA for the CDR3 is TGTGCCAGCAGCCAAGATTTGGGACTTCAGCCCCAGCATTTT.

The chain employs TRBV7-3 and TRBJ1-1; 7 nucleotides line up with TRBD1. V lost 4 bases and J lost 1; bases outside the gene matches: 3. Germline CDR1 is SGHTA and CDR2 is FQGTGA. The CDR3 covers 14 residues. DNA for the CDR3: TGTGCCAGCAGCTACAGGGGTGGGAACACTGAAGCTTTCTTT. It encodes CASSYRGGNTEAFF.

The chain links TRBV5-6 to TRBJ1-6, with 9 bases that match TRBD1. CDR1 and CDR2 (germline): SGHDT, YYEEEE. The CDR3 sequence is 12 residues long. V lost 4 bases, J lost 13 bases, and 3 bases stayed unmatched. The CDR3 nucleotides are TGTGCCAGCAGCGTAGACAGGGGGCCCCTCCACTTT. It specifies CASSVDRGPLHF.

This clone has a handful of counts. V and J are TRBV18 and TRBJ1-1, with a tentative D call TRBD1 (5 bases). Trimming cost V 4 bases and J 6 bases, with 18 bases left between them. The CDR3 is 15 residues long. Germline lookup yields CDR1 KGHSH and CDR2 LQKENI. The CDR3: CASSLSGHQGPEAFF. The CDR3 DNA reads TGTGCCAGCTCACTATCGGGTCACCAGGGCCCTGAAGCTTTCTTT.

The chain has TRBV30 and TRBJ1-1; D perhaps matches TRBD1 (6 bases). Trimming removed 2 bases from V and 3 bases from J, with 13 bases in between. CDR1 is GTSNPN and CDR2 is SVGIG in the germline V gene (reference sequence). The CDR3 has 14 amino acids. The CDR3 sequence is CAWSSIQGHTEAFF. CDR3 nucleotide sequence: TGTGCCTGGAGTTCCATTCAGGGGCACACTGAAGCTTTCTTT.

This chain links TRBV5-1 with TRBJ1-1, with D tentatively TRBD1 (6 bases). Trimming left V 2 bases short and J 1 base short, with 12 bases between. In germline, CDR1 is SGHRS, CDR2 YFSETQ. The CDR3 runs 15 residues. The DNA for the CDR3 is TGCGCCAGCAGCTTACAGGGACACTCGAACACTGAAGCTTTCTTT. Translation gives CASSLQGHSNTEAFF.

The rearrangement uses TRBV19 and TRBJ1-1; 11 positions agree with TRBD1. Germline CDR1 is LNHDA and CDR2 is SQIVND (reference sequence). The V gene end was trimmed by 3 bases and the J gene end by 10 bases; junction bases not matched to a gene: 4. The CDR3 runs 13 residues. The DNA for the CDR3 is TGTGCCAGTAGTATGGACAGGGGGCGAGGAGCTTTCTTT. Its protein is CASSMDRGRGAFF.

In its sample, this clone was seen a few times. CDR3 in DNA: TGTGCCAGCAGTCCCAGGACAGCCGGGGAGCTGTTTTTT. Translated: CASSPRTAGELFF. V gene TRBV12-3 or TRBV12-4 combines with J gene TRBJ2-2, with D possibly TRBD1 on 6 matching bases. Deletions cut 5 bases from V and 6 bases from J, with 10 bases between. The CDR3 extends over 13 amino acids.

The rearrangement uses TRBV5-5 and TRBJ1-4; no clear D gene. V lost 4 bases to trimming and J lost 3 bases, with 7 bases between them. The CDR3 is made up of 13 amino acids. Germline V lookup: CDR1 SGHKS, CDR2 YYEKEE (reference sequence). The CDR3 here is CASSAQANEKLFF. Written as DNA, the CDR3 is TGTGCCAGCAGCGCGCAGGCTAATGAAAAACTGTTTTTT.

This chain connects TRBV7-9 to TRBJ2-1; D is possibly TRBD2 (7 bases). The CDR3 is made up of 15 amino acids. Germline CDR1 and CDR2: SEHNR and FQNEAQ (reference sequence). Trimming removed 1 base at V and 2 bases at J, with 9 bases between. CDR3 protein: CASSLVGGAYNEQFF. In DNA form, the CDR3 reads TGTGCCAGCAGCTTAGTAGGGGGGGCCTACAATGAGCAGTTCTTC.

The rearrangement joins TRBV7-2 to TRBJ2-7; D uncertain. The CDR3 has 15 residues. Per the germline V gene, CDR1 is SGHTA and CDR2 is FQGNSA. V lost 1 base to trimming and J lost 4 bases, with 14 bases between them. The CDR3 loop reads CASSLGAPVGYEQYF. The CDR3 bases are TGTGCCAGCAGCTTAGGGGCCCCGGTGGGTTACGAGCAGTACTTC.

The J gene is TRBJ2-5, the V gene TRBV5-1; 8 bases map to TRBD2. Trimming cost V 1 base and J 0 bases; bases outside gene matches: 5. The CDR3 length is 16 residues. CDR1 SGHRS and CDR2 YFSETQ come from the germline V gene. The CDR3 DNA follows: TGCGCCAGCAGCTTGTATAGCGGGGTGTACCAAGAGACCCAGTACTTC. Translation: CASSLYSGVYQETQYF.

The genes are TRBV5-5 and TRBJ1-5; D is uncertain. Trimming took off 2 bases at V and 3 bases at J, with 6 bases between the two ends. Germline values: CDR1 SGHKS, CDR2 YYEKEE (reference sequence). CDR3 length: 13 residues. As DNA, the CDR3 is TGTGCCAGCAGCTTCAGACACAATCAGCCCCAGCATTTT. Its translation: CASSFRHNQPQHF.

The rearrangement joins TRBV6-1 to TRBJ1-6; D call uncertain. Germline CDR1 is MNHNS and CDR2 is SASEGT. With 1 base removed from V and 10 bases from J, the gap between germline ends came to 5 bases. The CDR3 is 12 residues long. The CDR3 DNA follows: TGTGCCAGCAGTGAAGGAGGATCACCCCTCCACTTT. Translation gives CASSEGGSPLHF.

The V and J genes are TRBV7-9 and TRBJ2-5; TRBD2 aligns across 15 bases. CDR3 size: 16 residues. Germline-derived CDR1 and CDR2 are SEHNR and FQNEAQ (reference sequence). V trimming: 5 bases; J trimming: 5 bases; junction bases outside the gene matches: 6. The CDR3 DNA follows: TGTGCCAGCAGCGTCCGGACTAGCGGGGGGGCGGAGACCCAGTACTTC. The encoded protein is CASSVRTSGGAETQYF.

V is TRBV7-6 and J is TRBJ1-1; D gene unclear. CDR3 length: 15 residues. Trimming shortened V by 5 bases and J by 1 base, and 14 bases separated the two germline ends. The germline V gene encodes CDR1 SGHVS and CDR2 FNYEAQ. CDR3 DNA sequence: TGTGCCAGCAGCCGGGGTGAGGCTGGGAACACTGAAGCTTTCTTT. It is translated as CASSRGEAGNTEAFF. The variable domain in full, with the rest retrieved from reference TRBV7-6 and TRBJ1-1, is GAGVSQSPRYKVTKRGQDVALRCDPISGHVSLYWYRQALGQGPEFLTYFNYEAQQDKSGLPNDRFSAERPEGSISTLTIQRTEQRDSAMYRCASSRGEAGNTEAFFGQGTRLTVV.

The table lists this clone with a count of one. CDR3 sequence reads: CASSPTISGNTIYF. The DNA for the CDR3 is TGCGCCAGCAGCCCGACTATCTCTGGAAACACCATATATTTT. The genes are TRBV5-1 and TRBJ1-3; D remains unclear. This CDR3 has 14 residues. Trimming took 4 bases from V and 0 from J, leaving 8 bases between them. CDR1 and CDR2 (germline): SGHRS, YFSETQ. The full variable domain, rest sourced from reference TRBV5-1 and TRBJ1-3, is KAGVTQTPRYLIKTRGQQVTLSCSPISGHRSVSWYQQTPGQGLQFLFEYFSETQRNKGNFPGRFSGRQFSNSRSEMNVSTLELGDSALYLCASSPTISGNTIYFGEGSWLTVV.

The chain is built from TRBV14 and TRBJ2-3; D remains ambiguous. Trimming pared 3 bases from V and 4 bases from J, leaving 17 bases between. The CDR3 length is 16 residues. CDR1 is SGHDN, CDR2 FVKESK, per germline. The DNA for the CDR3 is TGTGCCAGCAGCCACGGTCCTTCAAACCCTTCAGATACGCAGTATTTT. It translates to CASSHGPSNPSDTQYF.

This clone was detected only once. The rearrangement uses TRBV6-2 or TRBV6-3 and TRBJ2-3, with TRBD2 matching 8 bases. The CDR3 is 17 amino acids. V dropped 2 bases and J dropped 6; count of bases not matched to a gene: 13. Germline CDR1 MNHEY, CDR2 SVGEGT. The chain's CDR3 is CASSYGVRAGGADTQYF. CDR3 bases: TGTGCCAGCAGTTACGGTGTTCGGGCGGGAGGTGCGGATACGCAGTATTTT.

This clone was counted a few times. The same CDR3 arises from other DNA sequences in this sample as well. The chain employs TRBV18 and TRBJ1-1, with 8 bases identical to TRBD1. There are 14 residues in the CDR3. Trimming took 5 bases from V and 1 from J; bases not matched to a gene: 3. CDR1 and CDR2 from the germline V gene are KGHSH and LQKENI. The CDR3 loop is CASSEGQGNTEAFF. The DNA of the CDR3 is TGTGCCAGCTCAGAAGGACAGGGGAACACTGAAGCTTTCTTT.

This chain joins TRBV18 and TRBJ2-7; TRBD2 aligns across 7 bases. Germline V gives CDR1 KGHSH, CDR2 LQKENI. This CDR3 spans 16 amino acids. With V trimmed by 1 base and J by 0 bases, 6 bases remained unmatched. The CDR3 loop reads CASSPLFSGLSYEQYF. The CDR3 nucleotides are TGTGCCAGCTCACCACTCTTTAGCGGGCTCTCCTACGAGCAGTACTTC.

The count of this clone is one. This chain connects TRBV2 to TRBJ1-6; TRBD1 matches at 7 bases. J gave up 8 bases and V 7 bases, and 5 bases lay outside the gene matches. Germline assignment: CDR1 SNHLY and CDR2 FYNNEI. This CDR3 is built from 13 residues. In nucleotides, the CDR3 is TGTGCCAGCAAAGGGACAGCCGATTCACCCCTCCACTTT. It translates to CASKGTADSPLHF.

This clone was found a few times. The chain couples TRBV3-1 (or the pseudogene TRBV3-2) to TRBJ1-5; TRBD1 matches 8 bases. CDR1 is LGHDT and CDR2 is YNNKEL in the germline V gene (reference sequence). Trimming cost V 5 bases and J 7 bases; bases outside gene matches: 4. The CDR3 covers 13 residues. CDR3 sequence: CASSSRTGQPQHF. CDR3 sequence (DNA): TGTGCCAGCAGCTCTCGGACAGGGCAGCCCCAGCATTTT.

The chain recombines TRBV27 with TRBJ1-3, with TRBD1 matching 9 bases. This CDR3 has 15 amino acids. The germline V gene has CDR1 MNHEY and CDR2 SMNVEV (reference sequence). V was pared by 6 bases and J by 2 bases, with 5 bases of the junction left unmatched. CDR3 in amino acids: CASRRQGEPGNTIYF. Written as DNA, the CDR3 is TGTGCCAGCAGGCGACAGGGGGAACCTGGAAACACCATATATTTT.

The chain links TRBV4-3 to TRBJ2-2; TRBD2 matches 14 bases. The germline V gene encodes CDR1 LGHNA and CDR2 YSLEER. The trim removed 3 bases at V and 9 bases at J, leaving 3 bases unmatched. The CDR3 spans 15 residues. The CDR3 protein is CASSQTSGGAWELFF. CDR3 nucleotide sequence: TGCGCCAGCAGCCAGACTAGCGGGGGGGCCTGGGAGCTGTTTTTT.

The genes are TRBV29-1 and TRBJ2-3, with D tentatively TRBD1 (5 bases). Germline-derived CDR1 and CDR2 are SQVTM and ANQGSEA. The CDR3 has 12 residues. With 8 bases removed from V and 0 bases from J, the gap between germline ends came to 9 bases. CDR3 bases: TGCAGCTTGACAGCTAGCACAGATACGCAGTATTTT. Protein sequence: CSLTASTDTQYF.

This chain links TRBV19 with TRBJ2-1, with TRBD2 identical over 9 bases. The CDR3 length is 15 residues. Germline trimming cut 9 bases from V and 4 bases from J; bases unmatched to any gene: 10. Germline assignment: CDR1 LNHDA and CDR2 SQIVND (reference sequence). The DNA for the CDR3 is TGTGCCAGCAACACTCGTAGCGGGGGTTACAATGAGCAGTTCTTC. Translating gives CASNTRSGGYNEQFF.

The genes are TRBV3-1 (or the pseudogene TRBV3-2) and TRBJ2-5; D remains unclear. Germline V gives CDR1 LGHDT, CDR2 YNNKEL (reference sequence). V gave up 0 bases and J gave up 5 bases, with 10 bases separating them. The CDR3 length is 14 residues. CDR3 region: CASSQDTTTETQYF. CDR3 sequence (DNA): TGTGCCAGCAGCCAAGATACTACTACGGAGACCCAGTACTTC.

The genes are TRBV9 and TRBJ2-1; 8 nucleotides match TRBD2. The ends lost 0 bases at V and 4 bases at J; junction bases unmatched: 3. In germline, CDR1 is SGDLS, CDR2 YYNGEE. This CDR3 region has 15 residues. The CDR3 spells CASSVAGGLYNEQFF. CDR3 DNA sequence: TGTGCCAGCAGCGTAGCGGGAGGGCTTTACAATGAGCAGTTCTTC.

This chain uses TRBV18 with TRBJ2-5; a possible D gene is TRBD1 (6 bases). This CDR3 has 15 residues. Deletions cut 3 bases from V and 4 bases from J, with 15 bases between. Germline V gene lookup returns CDR1 KGHSH and CDR2 LQKENI. The CDR3 sequence: CASSPLQGSSETQYF. As DNA, the CDR3 is TGTGCCAGCTCACCCCTTCAGGGGAGTTCAGAGACCCAGTACTTC.